The 5 T cell receptor beta chains in this list originate from one sample, sequenced in a study of cytomegalovirus exposure and HLA in healthy donors. 60 Vbeta and 13 Jbeta primers were used in PCR. Profiled with immunoSEQ multiplex PCR; TCRdb holds only in-frame clones, not every one. The sample has almost 90,000 clones, approximately 81% seen once; the top ten hold over 7%. Sample: PBMCs. Receptor source: a man in his forties in good health and CMV-seropositive.

As for this clone: The junction shows a germline mismatch at one end, possibly a read error. The chain is built from TRBV18 and TRBJ1-1; 7 bases fit TRBD1. The CDR3 has 14 residues. The germline V gene has CDR1 KGHSH and CDR2 LQKENI. The CDR3 nucleotides read TGTGCCAGCTCACTACAGGGGCTGAACACTGTAGCTTTCTTT. Protein: CASSLQGLNTVAFF.

The rearrangement joins TRBV6-1 to TRBJ1-6; 10 bases map to TRBD1. The CDR3 runs 16 residues. Germline V gene sequence: CDR1 MNHNS, CDR2 SASEGT. V shed 0 bases, J shed 9 bases, and the junction held 5 bases outside the gene matches. CDR3 region: CASSEAGQGIVSPLHF. CDR3 coding DNA: TGTGCCAGCAGTGAAGCGGGACAGGGGATAGTTTCACCCCTCCACTTT.

The chain uses TRBV7-2 and TRBJ2-1; D remains unclear. Germline CDR1 and CDR2: SGHTA and FQGNSA. The CDR3 is 14 amino acids. Trimming pared 5 bases from V and 2 bases from J, leaving 10 bases between. The CDR3 spells CASSALVAYNEQFF. CDR3 DNA: TGTGCCAGCAGCGCACTGGTAGCCTACAATGAGCAGTTCTTC.

The CDR3 protein is CASSPRGTFTGELFF. The CDR3 DNA reads as TGTGCCAGCAGCCCCAGGGGAACCTTCACCGGGGAGCTGTTTTTT. The rearrangement links TRBV6-1 to TRBJ2-2; D perhaps matches TRBD1 (6 bases). CDR3 length equals 15 residues. CDR1 and CDR2 (germline): MNHNS, SASEGT. The V end was cut by 6 bases, the J end by 4 bases, with 15 bases between.

The V call is TRBV5-1, the J call TRBJ1-2; maybe TRBD1 (5 bases). The CDR3 loop spans 13 amino acids. Trimming removed 0 bases from V and 3 bases from J, with 6 bases in between. Germline lookup yields CDR1 SGHRS and CDR2 YFSETQ. CDR3 sequence: CASSLGGDYGYTF. CDR3 nucleotide sequence: TGCGCCAGCAGCTTGGGGGGGGACTATGGCTACACCTTC.